The sequence of this T cell receptor beta chain was determined in a study of regulatory T cells in long-lasting Graves disease. Findings and limits, study-wide: With a small sample size, accuracy may have been reduced. Researchers reported studying only peripheral blood, not thyroid tissue.

In its sample, this clonotype was seen many times. The target antigen is unknown. This sample's time point: persistent/refractory GD, antithyroid drugs over 5 years with positive TRAb. Extracted RNA from PBMCs served as the source of the TCR library. In building TCR beta libraries, iRepertoire HTBI primers were used together with Arm-PCR of CDR3 regions. TCRdb fed the multiplex PCR reads into MiXCR, producing one record per CDR3 protein. Here the sample spans around 400,000 distinct CDR3 sequences, under 25% being singletons. The source is a female donor with Graves disease. Source: peripheral blood mononuclear cells (PBMCs), taken when the disease was refractory, from a patient treated with antithyroid drugs.

This CDR3 reads CSAENRGQPQHF. CDR3 nucleotides: TGCAGTGCCGAGAATCGGGGTCAGCCCCAGCATTTT. The J gene is TRBJ1-5, the V gene TRBV20-1; no clear D. The ends were cut back, 6 bases at V and 6 bases at J, with 12 bases in the middle. Germline V lookup: CDR1 DFQATT, CDR2 SNEGSKA (reference sequence). The CDR3 runs 12 residues.